This T cell receptor beta chain is drawn from a study of blood T cell repertoires in COVID-19. About the research overall: From the United States, Italy and Spain came samples of acute and convalescent COVID-19. PBMCs, B-cell-depleted T cells, or T cells provided the cDNA or gDNA that made up the material.

With 5 bases removed from V and 6 bases from J, the gap between germline ends came to 12 bases. The CDR3 loop spans 12 amino acids. Germline V gene sequence: CDR1 SGHRS, CDR2 YFSETQ. Per the authors' pipeline: Estimation of nucleated cell counts was performed using reference gene primer amplification. Some clones are missing from TCRdb's copy, which holds only in-frame ones; the method was immunoSEQ multiplex PCR. That table supplies the V and J calls and clone size; D and trimming were determined from the DNA. The data hold more than 65,000 clones, with roughly three quarters observed a single time.

The sequenced sample was peripheral blood. The V gene is TRBV5-1, the J gene TRBJ2-7, with D maybe TRBD2 (5 bases). The TCR comes from a human donor in a cohort sampled during active COVID-19. The CDR3 sequence is CASRESEGEQYF. The CDR3 nucleotides are TGCGCCAGCAGGGAGTCCGAGGGCGAGCAGTACTTC. Combining the CDR3 with reference TRBV5-1 and TRBJ2-7 gives the whole variable domain KAGVTQTPRYLIKTRGQQVTLSCSPISGHRSVSWYQQTPGQGLQFLFEYFSETQRNKGNFPGRFSGRQFSNSRSEMNVSTLELGDSALYLCASRESEGEQYFGPGTRLTVT.